The source of this TCR beta chain is a study of cytotoxic CD8 clonotypes in ibrutinib-treated CLL. Study-level background: Patients attained approximately 25 partial and 2 complete responses; at median about 70 months, around 15 remained remitted while around twelve progressed. Following treatment for a median roughly 11 months, range 6 to 36, response samples were then taken.

The method was immunoSEQ multiplex PCR; TCRdb's version includes in-frame clones alone and lacks a portion of them. The sample holds approximately 280,000 clones, 70% to 80% seen once. This CDR3 contains 15 residues. Germline trimming cut 6 bases from V and 0 bases from J; bases unmatched to any gene: 5. Germline V lookup: CDR1 SGHTA, CDR2 FQGNSA. The receptor comes from a human donor with chronic lymphocytic leukemia. The chain carries TRBV7-2 and TRBJ2-7, with TRBD2 matching 10 bases. The source material was PBMCs, sampled at disease progression, from a patient treated with ibrutinib. The CDR3 sequence is CASRRTSGASYEQYF. CDR3 DNA: TGTGCCAGCAGACGAACTAGCGGGGCCTCCTACGAGCAGTACTTC.